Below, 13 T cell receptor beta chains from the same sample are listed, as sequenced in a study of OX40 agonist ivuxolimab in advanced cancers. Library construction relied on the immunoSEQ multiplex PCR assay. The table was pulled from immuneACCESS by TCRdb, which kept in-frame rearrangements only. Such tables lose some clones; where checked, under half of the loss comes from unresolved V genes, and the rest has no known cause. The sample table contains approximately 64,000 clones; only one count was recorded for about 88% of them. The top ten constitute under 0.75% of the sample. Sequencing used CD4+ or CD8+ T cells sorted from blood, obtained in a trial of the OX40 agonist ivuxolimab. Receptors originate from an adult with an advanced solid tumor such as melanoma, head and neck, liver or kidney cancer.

CDR3: CASSVNRGQGEQYF. Written as DNA, the CDR3 is TGTGCCAGCAGTGTCAATCGGGGCCAGGGAGAGCAGTACTTC. The chain carries TRBV2 and TRBJ2-7; perhaps D is TRBD1 or TRBD2 (5 bases each). This CDR3 comprises 14 residues. V gave up 4 bases and J gave up 7 bases, with 17 bases separating them. CDR1 is SNHLY, CDR2 FYNNEI, per germline.

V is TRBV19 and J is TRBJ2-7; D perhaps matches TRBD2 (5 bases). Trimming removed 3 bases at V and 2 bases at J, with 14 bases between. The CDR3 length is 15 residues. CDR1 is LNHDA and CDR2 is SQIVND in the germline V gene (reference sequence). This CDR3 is CASSMLPRGTYEQYF. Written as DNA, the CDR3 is TGTGCCAGTAGTATGCTCCCACGGGGAACCTACGAGCAGTACTTC.

CDR3 amino acids: CASGGFSGEQFF. In DNA, the CDR3 is TGTGCTAGTGGGGGCTTTTCAGGTGAGCAGTTCTTC. This sequence joins TRBV12-5 and TRBJ2-1; D call uncertain. Germline V gene sequence: CDR1 LGHNT, CDR2 FRNRAP. V lost 6 bases and J lost 9, with 12 bases in between. The CDR3 covers 12 residues.

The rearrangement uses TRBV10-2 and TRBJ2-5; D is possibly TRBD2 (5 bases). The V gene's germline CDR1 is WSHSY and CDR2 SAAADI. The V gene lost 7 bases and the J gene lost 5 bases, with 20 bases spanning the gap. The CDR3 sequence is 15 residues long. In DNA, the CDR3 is TGCGCCAGCAAGACTAACACAAACCCCGGGGAGACCCAGTACTTC. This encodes CASKTNTNPGETQYF.

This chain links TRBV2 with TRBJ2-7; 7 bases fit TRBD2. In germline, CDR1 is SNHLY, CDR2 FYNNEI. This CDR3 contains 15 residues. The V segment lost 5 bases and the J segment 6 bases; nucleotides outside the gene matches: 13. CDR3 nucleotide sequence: TGTGCCAGCAGTCCCCTGGGGAGGGAGGTCGGCGAGCAGTACTTC. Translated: CASSPLGREVGEQYF. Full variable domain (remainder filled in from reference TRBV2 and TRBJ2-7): EPEVTQTPSHQVTQMGQEVILRCVPISNHLYFYWYRQILGQKVEFLVSFYNNEISEKSEIFDDQFSVERPDGSNFTLKIRSTKLEDSAMYFCASSPLGREVGEQYFGPGTRLTVT.

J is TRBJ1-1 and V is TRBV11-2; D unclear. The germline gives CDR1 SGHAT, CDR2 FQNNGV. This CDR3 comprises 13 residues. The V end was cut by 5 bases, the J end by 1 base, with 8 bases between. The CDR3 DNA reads TGTGCCAGCAGCGCCCTTTCGAACACTGAAGCTTTCTTT. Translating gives CASSALSNTEAFF.

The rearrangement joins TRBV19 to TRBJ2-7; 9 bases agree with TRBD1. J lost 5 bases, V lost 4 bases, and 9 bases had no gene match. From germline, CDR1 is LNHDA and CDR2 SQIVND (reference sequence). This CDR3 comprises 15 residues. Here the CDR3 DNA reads TGTGCCAGTAGTACCACCGGACAGGGGCGGGACGAGCAGTACTTC. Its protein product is CASSTTGQGRDEQYF.

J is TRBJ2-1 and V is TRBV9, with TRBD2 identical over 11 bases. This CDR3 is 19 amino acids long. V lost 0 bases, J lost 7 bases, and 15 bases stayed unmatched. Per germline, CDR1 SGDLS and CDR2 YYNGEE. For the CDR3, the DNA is TGTGCCAGCAGCGTAGGCTCCCCCTTAACTAGCGGGAGAGGAAATGAGCAGTTCTTC. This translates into CASSVGSPLTSGRGNEQFF. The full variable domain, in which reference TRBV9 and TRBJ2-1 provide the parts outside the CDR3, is DSGVTQTPKHLITATGQRVTLRCSPRSGDLSVYWYQQSLDQGLQFLIQYYNGEERAKGNILERFSAQQFPDLHSELNLSSLELGDSALYFCASSVGSPLTSGRGNEQFFGPGTRLTVL.

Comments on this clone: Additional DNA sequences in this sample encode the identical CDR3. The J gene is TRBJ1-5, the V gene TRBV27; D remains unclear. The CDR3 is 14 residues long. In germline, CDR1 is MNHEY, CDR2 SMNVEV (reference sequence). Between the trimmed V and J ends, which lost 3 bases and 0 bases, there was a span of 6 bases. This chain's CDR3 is CASSLRYSNQPQHF. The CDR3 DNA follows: TGTGCCAGCAGTTTGCGATATAGCAATCAGCCCCAGCATTTT.

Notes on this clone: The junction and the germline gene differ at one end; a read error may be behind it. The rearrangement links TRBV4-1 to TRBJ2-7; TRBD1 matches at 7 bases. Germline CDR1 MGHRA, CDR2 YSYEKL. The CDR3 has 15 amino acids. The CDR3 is CASSQAVGTVYREDF. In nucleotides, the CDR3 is TGCGCCAGCAGCCAAGCGGTCGGGACAGTGTATCGTGAGGACTTC.

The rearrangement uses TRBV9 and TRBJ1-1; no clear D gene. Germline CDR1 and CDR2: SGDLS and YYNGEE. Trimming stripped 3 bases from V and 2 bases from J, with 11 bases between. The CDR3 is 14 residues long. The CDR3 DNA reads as TGTGCCAGCAGCGGGCCCGTTTCCAACACTGAAGCTTTCTTT. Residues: CASSGPVSNTEAFF.

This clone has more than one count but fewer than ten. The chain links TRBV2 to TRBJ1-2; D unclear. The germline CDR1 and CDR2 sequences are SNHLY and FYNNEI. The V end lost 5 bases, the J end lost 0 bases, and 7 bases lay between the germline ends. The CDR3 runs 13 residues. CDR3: CASSPSANYGYTF. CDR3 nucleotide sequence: TGTGCCAGCAGTCCGAGCGCTAACTATGGCTACACCTTC.

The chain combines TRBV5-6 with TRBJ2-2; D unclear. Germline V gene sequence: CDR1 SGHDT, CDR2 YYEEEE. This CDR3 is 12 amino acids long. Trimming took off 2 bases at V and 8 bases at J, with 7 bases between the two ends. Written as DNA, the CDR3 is TGTGCCAGCAGCTTTCTTCGTGGGGAGCTGTTTTTT. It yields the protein CASSFLRGELFF.